This is a list of T cell receptor beta chains from one sample in a study of shared clonotypes between healthy human individuals. The method was immunoSEQ multiplex PCR; TCRdb's version includes in-frame clones alone and lacks a portion of them. This table holds around 620,000 clones, about 95% found once. Source material: naive CD8+ T cells sorted from blood. The receptors were gathered from a woman aged 30 to 39 in good health. The CDR3 runs from the conserved cysteine through the conserved F or W. The order of the fields is CDR3 length, clone size, D gene, V gene, J gene, CDR3 DNA, CDR3 protein. The D gene is left open where the match is weak. Clone size is stated in some rows and not others, as once, few, many or a class when expanded.

cdr3_length: 14; clone_size: NA; d_call: TRBD2; v_call: TRBV28; j_call: TRBJ2-1; cdr3_nt: TGTGCCAGCGTTATAGCGGGATTGAACAATGAGCAGTTCTTC; cdr3_aa: CASVIAGLNNEQFF
cdr3_length: 14; clone_size: NA; d_call: NA; v_call: TRBV6-4; j_call: TRBJ2-5; cdr3_nt: TGTGCCAGGAACTCAGTCGGTGACCAAGAGACCCAGTACTTC; cdr3_aa: CARNSVGDQETQYF
cdr3_length: 17; clone_size: NA; d_call: TRBD2; v_call: TRBV5-6; j_call: TRBJ2-1; cdr3_nt: TGTGCCAGCAGCCCCCAAGGAGGGGAGGGGTCCTACAATGAGCAGTTCTTC; cdr3_aa: CASSPQGGEGSYNEQFF
cdr3_length: 15; clone_size: NA; d_call: TRBD2; v_call: TRBV7-8; j_call: TRBJ2-7; cdr3_nt: TGTGCCAGCAGCCCAACTAGCGGGAGCTCCTACGAGCAGTACTTC; cdr3_aa: CASSPTSGSSYEQYF
cdr3_length: 15; clone_size: NA; d_call: TRBD1; v_call: TRBV11-2; j_call: TRBJ2-5; cdr3_nt: TGTGCCAGCAGCCTCCCGACAGGGGGCGCGGAGACCCAGTACTTC; cdr3_aa: CASSLPTGGAETQYF
cdr3_length: 14; clone_size: NA; d_call: NA; v_call: TRBV9; j_call: TRBJ2-1; cdr3_nt: TGTGCCAGCAGCGTAGCGTTGGTGGGCAATGAGCAGTTCTTC; cdr3_aa: CASSVALVGNEQFF
cdr3_length: 16; clone_size: once; d_call: NA; v_call: TRBV19; j_call: TRBJ1-5; cdr3_nt: TGTGCCAGTAGTACCACCCCCTGGACCCTGGATCAGCCCCAGCATTTT; cdr3_aa: CASSTTPWTLDQPQHF
cdr3_length: 13; clone_size: NA; d_call: NA; v_call: TRBV25-1; j_call: TRBJ2-7; cdr3_nt: TGTGCCAGCAGTCATACAGGCGGGTACGAGCAGTACTTC; cdr3_aa: CASSHTGGYEQYF
cdr3_length: 16; clone_size: NA; d_call: NA; v_call: TRBV11-2; j_call: TRBJ2-6; cdr3_nt: TGTGCCAGCAGGGAAAGGTACTTCCCTGGGGCCAACGTCCTGACTTTC; cdr3_aa: CASRERYFPGANVLTF
cdr3_length: 13; clone_size: NA; d_call: NA; v_call: TRBV6-5; j_call: TRBJ1-2; cdr3_nt: TGTGCCAGCAGTTACTCGACGGGGGCCGGCTACACCTTC; cdr3_aa: CASSYSTGAGYTF
cdr3_length: 13; clone_size: once; d_call: TRBD2; v_call: TRBV9; j_call: TRBJ2-1; cdr3_nt: TGTGCCAGCAGCGGGACTAGTTGGAATGAGCAGTTCTTC; cdr3_aa: CASSGTSWNEQFF
cdr3_length: 14; clone_size: NA; d_call: NA; v_call: TRBV7-9; j_call: TRBJ1-3; cdr3_nt: TGTGCCAGCAGCTTAGTGCAGACTGGAAACACCATATATTTT; cdr3_aa: CASSLVQTGNTIYF
cdr3_length: 15; clone_size: NA; d_call: TRBD2; v_call: TRBV10-1; j_call: TRBJ2-7; cdr3_nt: TGCGCCAGCAGTGGGGCTAGCGGAGGCCCCTACGAGCAGTACTTC; cdr3_aa: CASSGASGGPYEQYF
cdr3_length: 13; clone_size: NA; d_call: TRBD2; v_call: TRBV7-9; j_call: TRBJ2-7; cdr3_nt: TGTGCCAGCAGCGACAGCGGGGTGGGGGAGCAGTACTTC; cdr3_aa: CASSDSGVGEQYF
cdr3_length: 16; clone_size: NA; d_call: TRBD1; v_call: TRBV9; j_call: TRBJ2-2; cdr3_nt: TGTGCCAGCAGCAACCGGGACAGGGGGAACACCGGGGAGCTGTTTTTT; cdr3_aa: CASSNRDRGNTGELFF
cdr3_length: 12; clone_size: once; d_call: NA; v_call: TRBV11-2; j_call: TRBJ1-3; cdr3_nt: TGTGCCAGCAGCCCCCGATATACCACCATATATTTT; cdr3_aa: CASSPRYTTIYF
cdr3_length: 16; clone_size: NA; d_call: TRBD2; v_call: TRBV9; j_call: TRBJ2-3; cdr3_nt: TGTGCCAGCAGCGTCGGACTAGCGGGAACGGCAGATACGCAGTATTTT; cdr3_aa: CASSVGLAGTADTQYF
cdr3_length: 15; clone_size: NA; d_call: NA; v_call: TRBV25-1; j_call: TRBJ2-1; cdr3_nt: TGTGCCAGCAGTGAATACGGGAGCTCCTACAATGAGCAGTTCTTC; cdr3_aa: CASSEYGSSYNEQFF
cdr3_length: 14; clone_size: NA; d_call: NA; v_call: TRBV2; j_call: TRBJ2-7; cdr3_nt: TGTGCCAGCAGTTCAGACTACAGACCTTACGAGCAGTACTTC; cdr3_aa: CASSSDYRPYEQYF
cdr3_length: 16; clone_size: NA; d_call: NA; v_call: TRBV11-1; j_call: TRBJ2-2; cdr3_nt: TGTGCCAGCAGCGGGGGAGGGGGACTCCCCACCGGGGAGCTGTTTTTT; cdr3_aa: CASSGGGGLPTGELFF
cdr3_length: 17; clone_size: NA; d_call: TRBD2; v_call: TRBV13; j_call: TRBJ2-2; cdr3_nt: TGTGCCAGCAGCTTAGGCCCGGGGAGGGAAGGCACCGGGGAGCTGTTTTTT; cdr3_aa: CASSLGPGREGTGELFF
cdr3_length: 11; clone_size: NA; d_call: NA; v_call: TRBV2; j_call: TRBJ2-7; cdr3_nt: TGTGCCACCACAGGGTCCTACGAGCAGTACTTC; cdr3_aa: CATTGSYEQYF